A selection of T cell receptor beta chains follows, all from one sample in a study of CD8 T cells in Susac syndrome. TCRdb reanalysed the immunoSEQ multiplex PCR reads using MiXCR and keeps one entry per CDR3 protein. The sample shows about 110,000 distinct CDR3 sequences, approximately 96% of them seen only once. Sequencing was done on a sample of CD4+ T cells from PBMCs. The receptors shown here come from a human donor in good health. The CDR3 runs from the conserved cysteine through the conserved F or W. Clone size is stated in some rows and not others, as once, few, many or a class when expanded.

TRBV20-1,TRBJ2-1,NA,CSARVFGRAGGYNEQFF
TRBV30,TRBJ1-1,NA,CAWWTGRSRTEAFF
TRBV2,TRBJ2-4,NA,CASSELLPSQNIQYF
TRBV18,TRBJ2-3,once,CASSLQGSPPDTQYF
TRBV12-3/TRBV12-4,TRBJ1-1,NA,CADSGSPYLNTEAFF
TRBV5-6,TRBJ2-5,once,CASSFRRVGETQYF
TRBV5-6,TRBJ2-5,NA,CASSLKVIVETQYF
TRBV12-3/TRBV12-4,TRBJ2-3,NA,CASSFRAGGQVDTQYF
TRBV6-2/TRBV6-3,TRBJ2-1,NA,CASSHRDRNNEQFF
TRBV5-6,TRBJ2-7,NA,CASSFGGSYEQYF
TRBV3-1,TRBJ2-7,NA,CASSRSVPPNEQYF
TRBV5-1,TRBJ2-5,NA,CASSLSRGLRETQYF
TRBV4-1,TRBJ2-7,NA,CASSPRGQGSSYEQYF
TRBV7-2,TRBJ1-2,NA,CASSLDRGDYGYTF
TRBV4-2,TRBJ1-5,NA,CASSQEGGSNQPQHF
TRBV29-1,TRBJ2-1,NA,CSVAPRTGSNEQFF
TRBV7-9,TRBJ2-5,once,CASSPGGQETQYF
TRBV28,TRBJ2-7,NA,CASSSPFGALTYEQYF
TRBV30,TRBJ2-7,NA,CAWRTSGGRYEQYF
TRBV15,TRBJ2-5,NA,CATSRGLAGYGETQYF
TRBV20-1,TRBJ2-1,NA,CSARAGPSSYNEQFF
TRBV29-1,TRBJ1-1,NA,CSVEVQGGNTEAFF
TRBV15,TRBJ2-7,NA,CATSSVVSFEQYF
TRBV29-1,TRBJ1-2,NA,CSVERQGRGNYGYTF
TRBV4-1,TRBJ1-2,NA,CASSQDRLAYGYTF
TRBV7-7,TRBJ2-7,NA,CASSPRTTGTGDEQYF
TRBV4-1,TRBJ1-1,NA,CASSQGNRDREAFF
TRBV18,TRBJ2-7,NA,CASSPPGTLGNEQYF
TRBV20-1,TRBJ2-5,NA,CSVTDRPETQYF
TRBV7-9,TRBJ2-4,NA,CASSRAGGKNIQYF
TRBV20-1,TRBJ2-7,NA,CSVRGGSDEQYF
TRBV20-1,TRBJ1-5,NA,CSARTGTASNQPQHF
TRBV7-3,TRBJ2-2,NA,CASQSGSETGELFF
TRBV6-1,TRBJ2-7,NA,CASSEVKKGQGEQYF
TRBV29-1,TRBJ2-1,NA,CSVEDQIDNRVGNEQFF
TRBV11-2,TRBJ2-3,NA,CASSFNPGQGAADTQYF
TRBV6-5,TRBJ2-7,NA,CASEYFHEQYF
TRBV28,TRBJ1-4,NA,CASRGGFVGEKLFF
TRBV5-1,TRBJ1-4,NA,CASSRGATNEKLFF
TRBV29-1,TRBJ1-1,NA,CSVQGLTEAFF
TRBV7-8,TRBJ1-6,NA,CASSLESSGASPLHF
TRBV24-1,TRBJ2-7,NA,CATSDPLEAEQYF
TRBV7-2,TRBJ2-7,NA,CASSSWREQYF
TRBV7-2,TRBJ1-2,NA,CASSTRDSHYGYTF
TRBV29-1,TRBJ1-2,NA,CSVGGVRGGPRDYGYTF
TRBV4-1,TRBJ1-6,NA,CASSQDSVVGSGSPLHF
TRBV4-1,TRBJ1-4,NA,CASSPKDRGETNEKLFF
TRBV2,TRBJ2-5,NA,CASSRTATSSETQYF
TRBV12-3/TRBV12-4,TRBJ1-2,NA,CASSLPDRANYGYTF
TRBV2,TRBJ2-7,NA,CASSAETGRYEQYF
TRBV6-2/TRBV6-3,TRBJ1-5,NA,CASSYRTRNQPQHF
TRBV29-1,TRBJ2-3,once,CSVYRLAASTDTQYF